This record looks at one TCR beta chain sequence and its context. Its target antigen remains unknown. No much larger clonotype is one base removed from it; base qualities were not supplied. Libraries were constructed by the immunoSEQ multiplex PCR assay. The original methods were these. A statistical classification framework was built to diagnose cytomegalovirus status from the catalog of TCR beta chain sequences. TCRdb holds this immuneACCESS table with in-frame rearrangements only. Some clones are missing; in checked studies, unresolved V genes explain under half, and the rest has no known cause. V and J calls and clone size are as listed in that table; D and trimming were resolved from the DNA. Within this sample are around 400,000 clones, with roughly 85% of them counted one time only. Approximately 0.86% of the sample goes to the ten largest clones. The donors were included in the validation cohort of roughly 130 subjects, a group kept apart from the approximately 690-subject first cohort.

These data come from a study of cytomegalovirus exposure and HLA in healthy donors (dated by TCRdb to the late 2010s). Turning to the overall study: According to a later analysis, the 120 validation repertoires were produced on the same platform as the 700 or so repertoires of the first cohort. High-throughput TCR immunosequencing, statistical association of individual TCRs with disease status, and machine learning were combined to predict cytomegalovirus infection status. A separate validation cohort of over 95 different subjects was used in addition to the approximately 700-subject first cohort. The aim of the study was to test whether cataloging public T cell receptors could identify signatures of past pathogen exposure.

Reading the germline V gene gives CDR1 MDHEN and CDR2 SYDVKM. V sheds 7 bases and J sheds 3 bases, leaving 12 bases between their ends. The cysteine opens and the phenylalanine closes a CDR3 of 13 amino acids. The entry retains the CDR3 DNA only, 39 bases that are in frame from base 1. Points the paper makes about the study in general: The validation cohort had no HLA typing available for a later analysis, so co-occurrence within that cohort was assessed over all 130 or so repertoires. Three of the identified cytomegalovirus-associated TCR beta chains were confirmed in vitro to be specific for cytomegalovirus antigens. A later analysis found that TCRs clustered in the first cohort also tended to co-occur in the roughly 120 validation repertoires, with approximately 93% of cluster scores above 0. In both the original and validation cohorts, the classifier was reported to diagnose cytomegalovirus status with high specificity and sensitivity. The authors suggested that the approach could potentially be generalized to other disease states and immunological phenotypes. The study listed approximately 150 TCR beta chains as associated with cytomegalovirus. Most TCR sequences were seen in very few donors, while some public TCRs were found in many individuals.

Material for sequencing was PBMCs. The clonotype comes from a woman between 18 and 29 years old in good health and CMV-seronegative. The chain couples TRBV28 to TRBJ1-1; TRBD1 might be the D gene, on 6 matching bases. The CDR3 region: CASTRGSDTEAFF. The sequence in DNA is TGTGCCAGCACCAGGGGCTCGGACACTGAAGCTTTCTTT.